This TCR beta chain emerged from a study of CD8 T cells in ankylosing spondylitis. Whole-study results and caveats: There was reportedly significant enrichment of clones that were disease-linked in matched ankylosing spondylitis synovial fluid. There were earlier reports of some motif variants in reactive arthritis synovial fluid and blood.

This clonotype was picked up many times. The antigen remains undetermined. Looked up from germline, CDR1 is SGHRS and CDR2 is YFSETQ. The germline V and J ends were trimmed by 6 bases and 6 bases, with 12 bases remaining between them. The CDR3 extends over 13 amino acids. Quantitative 5'-RACE with molecular barcodes was used to make the TCR beta libraries. TCRdb independently ran MiXCR on the 5' RACE reads; one entry per CDR3 protein. The sample has 130,000 or so distinct CDR3 sequences, about 6.5% seen once. V gene TRBV5-1 combines with J gene TRBJ2-2; D may be TRBD1 (5 bases). Material: blood, either unsorted or a sorted T cell fraction (not recorded which). The sequence came from a male donor with ankylosing spondylitis or in good health (not recorded which). The CDR3 nucleotides read TGCGCCAGCACCGAAGGGGCGGCCGGGGAGCTGTTTTTT. Its protein is CASTEGAAGELFF.